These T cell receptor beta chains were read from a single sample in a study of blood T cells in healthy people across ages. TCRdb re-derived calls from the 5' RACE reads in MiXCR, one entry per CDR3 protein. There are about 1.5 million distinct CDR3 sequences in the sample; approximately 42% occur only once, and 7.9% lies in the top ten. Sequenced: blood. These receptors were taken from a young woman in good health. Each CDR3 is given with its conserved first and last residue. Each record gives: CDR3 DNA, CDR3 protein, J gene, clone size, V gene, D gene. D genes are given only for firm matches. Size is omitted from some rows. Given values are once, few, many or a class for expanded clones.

cdr3_nt: TGCGCCAGCAGCTTGCGTGGACTAGCGGGAGTGGGAAGCACAGATACGCAGTATTTT; cdr3_aa: CASSLRGLAGVGSTDTQYF; j_call: TRBJ2-3; clone_size: .; v_call: TRBV5-1; d_call: TRBD2
cdr3_nt: TGTGCCAGCAGCCAAGACTGGTCAACTGGAAACACCATATATTTT; cdr3_aa: CASSQDWSTGNTIYF; j_call: TRBJ1-3; clone_size: .; v_call: TRBV4-2; d_call: .
cdr3_nt: TGTGCCAGCAGCCAAGTCAGCGGTGAAGGGGAGACCCAGTACTTC; cdr3_aa: CASSQVSGEGETQYF; j_call: TRBJ2-5; clone_size: .; v_call: TRBV3-1; d_call: .
cdr3_nt: TGCAGTGCCCCCTCTAATCGCAGCACAGATACGCAGTATTTT; cdr3_aa: CSAPSNRSTDTQYF; j_call: TRBJ2-3; clone_size: few; v_call: TRBV20-1; d_call: .
cdr3_nt: TGTGCCACCAGTGACATAGTCGGGGGGCCGGGAGATACGCAGTATTTT; cdr3_aa: CATSDIVGGPGDTQYF; j_call: TRBJ2-3; clone_size: few; v_call: TRBV24-1; d_call: .
cdr3_nt: TGTGCCAGCAGTTTAATGAGGGTGGACACTGAAGCTTTCTTT; cdr3_aa: CASSLMRVDTEAFF; j_call: TRBJ1-1; clone_size: .; v_call: TRBV27; d_call: .
cdr3_nt: TGTGCCAGCAGTACGTCTAGCGGGGGGTCGCGGAGGACAGATACGCAGTATTTT; cdr3_aa: CASSTSSGGSRRTDTQYF; j_call: TRBJ2-3; clone_size: .; v_call: TRBV12-3/TRBV12-4; d_call: TRBD2
cdr3_nt: TGCAGTGCTAGAGGGGGATCCTCGGGCGAGCAGTACTTC; cdr3_aa: CSARGGSSGEQYF; j_call: TRBJ2-7; clone_size: few; v_call: TRBV20-1; d_call: .
cdr3_nt: TGTGCCATCAGTGAGGACCCGGGGGGTTCTAATGAGCAGTACTTC; cdr3_aa: CAISEDPGGSNEQYF; j_call: TRBJ2-7; clone_size: once; v_call: TRBV10-3; d_call: TRBD2
cdr3_nt: TGTGCCAGCAGCTTAGGAGGGGCTGTCACAGATACGCAGTATTTT; cdr3_aa: CASSLGGAVTDTQYF; j_call: TRBJ2-3; clone_size: many; v_call: TRBV7-3; d_call: .
cdr3_nt: TGTGCCAGCAGCCAACGGGAGACTAGCGAGTACAATGAGCAGTACTTC; cdr3_aa: CASSQRETSEYNEQYF; j_call: TRBJ2-7; clone_size: .; v_call: TRBV3-1; d_call: TRBD2
cdr3_nt: TGCAGTGCCGTCGGGACTAGCAGTTACAATGAGCAGTTCTTC; cdr3_aa: CSAVGTSSYNEQFF; j_call: TRBJ2-1; clone_size: .; v_call: TRBV20-1; d_call: TRBD2
cdr3_nt: TGTGCCAGCAGCTTACCTGGCGGGGGTGGCACAGATACGCAGTATTTT; cdr3_aa: CASSLPGGGGTDTQYF; j_call: TRBJ2-3; clone_size: .; v_call: TRBV7-9; d_call: TRBD2
cdr3_nt: TGTGCCAGCAGCCTCGGGATTAAAGAGACCCAGTTCTTC; cdr3_aa: CASSLGIKETQFF; j_call: TRBJ2-1; clone_size: once; v_call: TRBV11-2; d_call: .
cdr3_nt: TGTGCCAGCAGTTTAAGGAGACAGGGTAATTCCTACGAGCAGTACTTC; cdr3_aa: CASSLRRQGNSYEQYF; j_call: TRBJ2-7; clone_size: few; v_call: TRBV28; d_call: TRBD1
cdr3_nt: TGCGCCAGCAGCTTGGAGAAGAACACTGAAGCTTTCTTT; cdr3_aa: CASSLEKNTEAFF; j_call: TRBJ1-1; clone_size: few; v_call: TRBV5-1; d_call: .
cdr3_nt: TGTGCCAGCACCCCAAACGCTGAAGCTTTCTTT; cdr3_aa: CASTPNAEAFF; j_call: TRBJ1-1; clone_size: once; v_call: TRBV7-9; d_call: .
cdr3_nt: TGTGCCAGCAGCTTAGCAGGTCGATCCGGAAACACCATATATTTT; cdr3_aa: CASSLAGRSGNTIYF; j_call: TRBJ1-3; clone_size: once; v_call: TRBV7-9; d_call: .
cdr3_nt: TGTGCCAGCAGTGAATCCCAGGGACCAGATACGCAGTATTTT; cdr3_aa: CASSESQGPDTQYF; j_call: TRBJ2-3; clone_size: few; v_call: TRBV6-1; d_call: .
cdr3_nt: TGTGCCACCAGTGATTCTCCGGGACTCCCTCACCCAACCGGGCGATACAATGAGCAGTACTTC; cdr3_aa: CATSDSPGLPHPTGRYNEQYF; j_call: TRBJ2-7; clone_size: once; v_call: TRBV24-1; d_call: .
cdr3_nt: TGTGCCAGCAGCGTACCGAAGACTAGCGGGGAGGTCACAGATACGCAGTATTTT; cdr3_aa: CASSVPKTSGEVTDTQYF; j_call: TRBJ2-3; clone_size: .; v_call: TRBV9; d_call: TRBD2
cdr3_nt: TGTGCCAGCAGTGGAGGGCAGGCCAGTGCTACAGAGACCCAGTACTTC; cdr3_aa: CASSGGQASATETQYF; j_call: TRBJ2-5; clone_size: .; v_call: TRBV6-1; d_call: .
cdr3_nt: TGTGCCAGCTATTCCGGGGGGTTTAGTGGCTACACCTTC; cdr3_aa: CASYSGGFSGYTF; j_call: TRBJ1-2; clone_size: .; v_call: TRBV2; d_call: .
cdr3_nt: TGCAGTGCTAGAGTGGCGGTCTCCTACAATGAGCAGTACTTC; cdr3_aa: CSARVAVSYNEQYF; j_call: TRBJ2-7; clone_size: .; v_call: TRBV20-1; d_call: .
cdr3_nt: TGTGCCATCACGGGGCGGACAGGCGGCTATGGCTACACCTTC; cdr3_aa: CAITGRTGGYGYTF; j_call: TRBJ1-2; clone_size: few; v_call: TRBV10-3; d_call: TRBD1
cdr3_nt: TGCAGTGCTAAAATGCTAGCGGGAGTGGAGACCCAGTACTTC; cdr3_aa: CSAKMLAGVETQYF; j_call: TRBJ2-5; clone_size: once; v_call: TRBV20-1; d_call: TRBD2
cdr3_nt: TGTGCCAGCAGCTTAGGATCGCAGGTAACGACCTACGAGCAGTACTTC; cdr3_aa: CASSLGSQVTTYEQYF; j_call: TRBJ2-7; clone_size: few; v_call: TRBV7-2; d_call: .
cdr3_nt: TGCAGTGCGTTTCAGGGTTACGAGCAGTACTTC; cdr3_aa: CSAFQGYEQYF; j_call: TRBJ2-7; clone_size: few; v_call: TRBV20-1; d_call: .
cdr3_nt: TGTGCCAGCAGTGAAAGGCTAGGCTTAAATGAGCAGTTCTTC; cdr3_aa: CASSERLGLNEQFF; j_call: TRBJ2-1; clone_size: .; v_call: TRBV2; d_call: .
cdr3_nt: TGCAGTGCTATTACCCGGGGGGGACTCAACTATGAGCAGTTCTTC; cdr3_aa: CSAITRGGLNYEQFF; j_call: TRBJ2-1; clone_size: .; v_call: TRBV20-1; d_call: TRBD2
cdr3_nt: TGTGCCAGCAGCTTAGACGGGGGGCTCACACCCTACAATGAGCAGTTCTTC; cdr3_aa: CASSLDGGLTPYNEQFF; j_call: TRBJ2-1; clone_size: .; v_call: TRBV11-2; d_call: .
cdr3_nt: TGTGCCAGCAGCTTAATGGGGTCAGCAACTAACTATGGCTACACCTTC; cdr3_aa: CASSLMGSATNYGYTF; j_call: TRBJ1-2; clone_size: .; v_call: TRBV7-2; d_call: .
cdr3_nt: TGTGCCAGCGATTTTGGGGATTACGAGCAGTACTTC; cdr3_aa: CASDFGDYEQYF; j_call: TRBJ2-7; clone_size: few; v_call: TRBV6-1; d_call: .
cdr3_nt: TGTGCCAGCAGTTACGCCCCAACTAGCGGGCTAAACAACCGCTACGAGCAGTACTTC; cdr3_aa: CASSYAPTSGLNNRYEQYF; j_call: TRBJ2-7; clone_size: few; v_call: TRBV6-5; d_call: TRBD2
cdr3_nt: TGCAGTCCCGAGGGGGGAGGAGAAGGCTACACCTTC; cdr3_aa: CSPEGGGEGYTF; j_call: TRBJ1-2; clone_size: .; v_call: TRBV20-1; d_call: .
cdr3_nt: TGCGCCAGCAGCCTTCAACAGGGGGCTCAATACAATGAGCAGTTCTTC; cdr3_aa: CASSLQQGAQYNEQFF; j_call: TRBJ2-1; clone_size: few; v_call: TRBV4-1; d_call: TRBD1
cdr3_nt: TGTGCCAGCAGTTTAGCGCTGGGAAACAATGAGCAGTTCTTC; cdr3_aa: CASSLALGNNEQFF; j_call: TRBJ2-1; clone_size: few; v_call: TRBV12-3/TRBV12-4; d_call: .
cdr3_nt: TGTGCCAGCACCACTAGCGGGAGTTTCGATGAGCAGTTCTTC; cdr3_aa: CASTTSGSFDEQFF; j_call: TRBJ2-1; clone_size: .; v_call: TRBV27; d_call: TRBD2
cdr3_nt: TGTGCCAGCAGGACCCCTCGTTCGGACACTGAAGCTTTCTTT; cdr3_aa: CASRTPRSDTEAFF; j_call: TRBJ1-1; clone_size: .; v_call: TRBV6-5; d_call: .
cdr3_nt: TGCAGTGCGCCCAACCCCTCAGCGGGAAGCTCCTACGAGCAGTACTTC; cdr3_aa: CSAPNPSAGSSYEQYF; j_call: TRBJ2-7; clone_size: few; v_call: TRBV20-1; d_call: TRBD2
cdr3_nt: TGTGCCACTGCCTCTGGAAACACCATATATTTT; cdr3_aa: CATASGNTIYF; j_call: TRBJ1-3; clone_size: .; v_call: TRBV24-1; d_call: .